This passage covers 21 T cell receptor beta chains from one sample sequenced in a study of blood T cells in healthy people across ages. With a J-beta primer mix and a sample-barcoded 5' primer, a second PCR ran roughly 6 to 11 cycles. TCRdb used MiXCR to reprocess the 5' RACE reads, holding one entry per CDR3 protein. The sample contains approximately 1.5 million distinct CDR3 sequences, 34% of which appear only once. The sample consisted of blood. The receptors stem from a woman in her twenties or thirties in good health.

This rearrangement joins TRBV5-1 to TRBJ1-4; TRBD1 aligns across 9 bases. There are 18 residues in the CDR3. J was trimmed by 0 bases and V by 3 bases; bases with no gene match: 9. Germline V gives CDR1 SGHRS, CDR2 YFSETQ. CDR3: CASSSGDRATSTNEKLFF. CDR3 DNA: TGCGCCAGCAGCTCAGGGGACAGGGCAACGTCAACTAATGAAAAACTGTTTTTT.

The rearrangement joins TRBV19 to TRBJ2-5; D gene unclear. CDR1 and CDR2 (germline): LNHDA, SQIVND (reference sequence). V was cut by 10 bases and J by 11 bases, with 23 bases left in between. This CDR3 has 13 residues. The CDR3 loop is CATSTGLMGVQYF. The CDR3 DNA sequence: TGTGCCACCTCCACCGGCCTCATGGGTGTGCAGTACTTC.

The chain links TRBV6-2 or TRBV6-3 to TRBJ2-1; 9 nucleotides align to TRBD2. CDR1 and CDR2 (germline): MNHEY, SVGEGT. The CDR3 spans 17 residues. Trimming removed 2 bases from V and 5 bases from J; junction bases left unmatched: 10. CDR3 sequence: CASSYERRLAVNNEQFF. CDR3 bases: TGTGCCAGCAGTTACGAACGGAGACTAGCGGTCAACAATGAGCAGTTCTTC.

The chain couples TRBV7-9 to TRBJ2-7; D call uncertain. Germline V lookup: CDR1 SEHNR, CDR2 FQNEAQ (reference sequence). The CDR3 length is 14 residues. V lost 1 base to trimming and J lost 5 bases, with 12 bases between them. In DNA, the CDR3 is TGTGCCAGCAGCTTAGGTCCCTTAATAGACGAGCAGTACTTC. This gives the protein CASSLGPLIDEQYF. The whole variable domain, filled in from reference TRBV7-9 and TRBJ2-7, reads DTGVSQNPRHKITKRGQNVTFRCDPISEHNRLYWYRQTLGQGPEFLTYFQNEAQLEKSRLLSDRFSAERPKGSFSTLEIQRTEQGDSAMYLCASSLGPLIDEQYFGPGTRLTVT.

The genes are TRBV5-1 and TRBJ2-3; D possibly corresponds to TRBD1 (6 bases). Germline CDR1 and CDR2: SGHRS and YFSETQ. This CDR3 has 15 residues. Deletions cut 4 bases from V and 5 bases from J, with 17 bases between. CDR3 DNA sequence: TGCGCCAGCAGCCAAGACGCTCAGGGGAGAGATACGCAGTATTTT. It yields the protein CASSQDAQGRDTQYF.

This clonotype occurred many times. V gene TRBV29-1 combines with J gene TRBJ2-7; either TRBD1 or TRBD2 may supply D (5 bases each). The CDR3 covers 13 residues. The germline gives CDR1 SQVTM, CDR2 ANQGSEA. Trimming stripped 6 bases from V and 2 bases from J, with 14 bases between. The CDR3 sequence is CSVVISGPYEQYF. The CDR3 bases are TGCAGCGTGGTGATTTCGGGGCCCTACGAGCAGTACTTC.

CDR3 sequence reads: CASSHGKTGRLGYGYTF. The CDR3 DNA reads as TGCGCCAGCAGCCATGGCAAGACGGGCCGGCTGGGCTATGGCTACACCTTC. J is TRBJ1-2 and V is TRBV4-1; D not resolved. Looked up from germline, CDR1 is MGHRA and CDR2 is YSYEKL. V was cut by 3 bases and J by 4 bases, with 21 bases left in between. The CDR3 sequence is 17 residues long.

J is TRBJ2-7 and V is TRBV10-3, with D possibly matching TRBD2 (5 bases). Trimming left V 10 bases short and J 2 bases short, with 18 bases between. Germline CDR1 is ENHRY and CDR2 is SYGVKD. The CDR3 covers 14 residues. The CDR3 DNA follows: TGTGCCACCAACCCCCAGGAGGAACCCTACGAGCAGTACTTC. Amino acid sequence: CATNPQEEPYEQYF.

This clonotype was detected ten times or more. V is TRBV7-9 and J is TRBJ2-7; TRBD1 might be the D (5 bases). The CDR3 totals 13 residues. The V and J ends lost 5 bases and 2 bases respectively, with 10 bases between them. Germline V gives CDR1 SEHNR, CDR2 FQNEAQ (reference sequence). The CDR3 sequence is CASSLTETYEQYF. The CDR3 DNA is TGTGCCAGCAGCCTGACAGAGACCTACGAGCAGTACTTC.

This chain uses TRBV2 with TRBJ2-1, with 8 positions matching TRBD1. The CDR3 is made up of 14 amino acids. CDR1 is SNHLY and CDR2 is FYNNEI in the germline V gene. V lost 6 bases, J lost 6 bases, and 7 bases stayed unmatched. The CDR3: CASRTGVYPNEQFF. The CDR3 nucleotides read TGTGCCAGCAGGACAGGGGTCTACCCCAATGAGCAGTTCTTC.

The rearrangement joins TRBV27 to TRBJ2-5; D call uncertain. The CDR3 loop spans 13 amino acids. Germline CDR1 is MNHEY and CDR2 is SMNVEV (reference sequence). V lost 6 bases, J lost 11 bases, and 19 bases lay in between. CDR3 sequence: CASRTLESRVQYF. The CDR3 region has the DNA TGTGCCAGCAGGACACTGGAGAGTCGTGTGCAGTACTTC.

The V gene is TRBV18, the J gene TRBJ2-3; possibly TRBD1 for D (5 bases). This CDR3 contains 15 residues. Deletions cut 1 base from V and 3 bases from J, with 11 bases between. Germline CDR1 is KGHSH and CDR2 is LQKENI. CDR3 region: CASSPLRVGTDTQYF. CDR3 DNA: TGTGCCAGCTCACCACTCAGGGTTGGGACAGATACGCAGTATTTT.

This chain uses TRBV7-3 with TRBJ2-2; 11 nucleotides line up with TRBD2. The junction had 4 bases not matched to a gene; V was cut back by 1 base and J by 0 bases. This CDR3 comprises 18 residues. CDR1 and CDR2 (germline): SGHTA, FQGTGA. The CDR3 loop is CASSLNGTSGANTGELFF. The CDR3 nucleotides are TGTGCCAGCAGCTTAAACGGGACTAGCGGAGCGAACACCGGGGAGCTGTTTTTT.

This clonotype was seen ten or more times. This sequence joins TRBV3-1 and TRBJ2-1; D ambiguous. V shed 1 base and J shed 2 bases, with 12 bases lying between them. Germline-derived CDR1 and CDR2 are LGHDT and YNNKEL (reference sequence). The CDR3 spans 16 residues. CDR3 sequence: CASSQAAWGTYNEQFF. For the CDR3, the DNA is TGTGCCAGCAGCCAAGCGGCATGGGGTACCTACAATGAGCAGTTCTTC.

CDR3 residues: CASSSDGSYNEQFF. As DNA, the CDR3 is TGTGCCAGCAGCTCGGACGGGAGTTACAATGAGCAGTTCTTC. This chain connects TRBV5-5 to TRBJ2-1, with a possible D match to TRBD2 (6 bases). The CDR3 consists of 14 residues. The germline V gene has CDR1 SGHKS and CDR2 YYEKEE (reference sequence). Trimming removed 3 bases at V and 4 bases at J, with 11 bases between.

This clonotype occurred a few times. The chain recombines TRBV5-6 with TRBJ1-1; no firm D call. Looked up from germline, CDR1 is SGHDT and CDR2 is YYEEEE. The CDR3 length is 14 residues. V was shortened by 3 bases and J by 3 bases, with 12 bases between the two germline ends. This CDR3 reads CASSWGGHHTEAFF. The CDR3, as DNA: TGTGCCAGCAGCTGGGGTGGGCACCACACTGAAGCTTTCTTT.

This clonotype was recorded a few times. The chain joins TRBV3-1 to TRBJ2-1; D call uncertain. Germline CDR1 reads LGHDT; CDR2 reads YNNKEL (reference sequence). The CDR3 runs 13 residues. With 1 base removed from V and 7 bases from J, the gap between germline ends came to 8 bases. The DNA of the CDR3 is TGTGCCAGCAGCCAAGTATTATTAAATGAGCAGTTCTTC. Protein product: CASSQVLLNEQFF.

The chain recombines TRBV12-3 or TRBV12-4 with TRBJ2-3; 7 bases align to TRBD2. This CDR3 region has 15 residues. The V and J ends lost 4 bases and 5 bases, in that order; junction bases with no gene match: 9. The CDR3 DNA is TGTGCCAGCAGTTCGAGCGGGGTCCCGGGAGATACGCAGTATTTT. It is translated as CASSSSGVPGDTQYF.

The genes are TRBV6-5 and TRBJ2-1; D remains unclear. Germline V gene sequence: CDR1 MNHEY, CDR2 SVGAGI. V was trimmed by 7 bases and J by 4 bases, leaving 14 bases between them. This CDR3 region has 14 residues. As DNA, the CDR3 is TGTGCCAGCAAGACACCCCAGAAGTACAATGAGCAGTTCTTC. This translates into CASKTPQKYNEQFF.

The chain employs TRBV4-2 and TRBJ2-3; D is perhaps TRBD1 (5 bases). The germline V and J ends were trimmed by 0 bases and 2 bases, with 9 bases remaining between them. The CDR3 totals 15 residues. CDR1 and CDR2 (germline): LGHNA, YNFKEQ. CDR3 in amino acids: CASSQETANTDTQYF. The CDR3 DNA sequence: TGTGCCAGCAGCCAAGAGACAGCCAACACAGATACGCAGTATTTT.

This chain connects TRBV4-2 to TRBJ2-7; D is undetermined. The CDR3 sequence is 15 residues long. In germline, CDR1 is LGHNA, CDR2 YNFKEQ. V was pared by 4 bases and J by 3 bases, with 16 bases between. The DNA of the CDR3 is TGTGCCAGCAGCCGATCCCGCGATAGTAACTACGAGCAGTACTTC. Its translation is CASSRSRDSNYEQYF.